What follows is one T cell receptor beta chain and its context. This entry comes from a study of PD-1 blockade in mismatch repair-deficient tumors. Per the germline V gene, CDR1 is KGHSH and CDR2 is LQKENI. This CDR3 comprises 15 residues. Trimming removed 2 bases from V and 7 bases from J; junction bases left unmatched: 5. Method: immunoSEQ multiplex PCR; TCRdb's copy keeps in-frame clones and lacks some. The sample records 75,000 to 85,000 clones, around 85% being singletons. This TCR was sampled from an adult with mismatch repair-deficient cancer. The rearrangement uses TRBV18 and TRBJ1-4, with 9 bases that match TRBD1. The sample here was peripheral blood, taken 12 weeks after starting pembrolizumab. CDR3: CASSPFTGGGEKLFF. Here the CDR3 DNA reads TGTGCCAGCTCACCATTCACAGGGGGCGGTGAAAAACTGTTTTTT. Full variable domain (rest looked up from reference TRBV18 and TRBJ1-4): NAGVMQNPRHLVRRRGQEARLRCSPMKGHSHVYWYRQLPEEGLKFMVYLQKENIIDESGMPKERFSAEFPKEGPSILRIQQVVRGDSAAYFCASSPFTGGGEKLFFGSGTQLSVL.